This passage covers 3 T cell receptor beta chains from one sample sequenced in a study of T cell responses to AZD1222 COVID-19 vaccine. Here immunoSEQ multiplex PCR was the method, and the copy in TCRdb shows in-frame clones only, minus some. The table records some 150,000 clones, just over 90% of them present only once. Sequenced material: peripheral blood, taken on day 0 of MenACWY control vaccination. The receptors derive from an adult in good health.

The chain carries TRBV6-1 and TRBJ1-5; D call uncertain. Germline loops: CDR1 MNHNS, CDR2 SASEGT. CDR3 size: 13 residues. V lost 3 bases to trimming and J lost 11 bases, with 14 bases between them. CDR3 nucleotide sequence: TGTGCCAGCAGTGATTCCCTGACTCCAGCCCAGCATTTT. Translating gives CASSDSLTPAQHF.

The chain links TRBV5-1 to TRBJ2-5; 8 bases are a match to TRBD1. This CDR3 region has 16 residues. Trimming removed 0 bases from V and 2 bases from J; junction bases left unmatched: 6. Germline CDR1 SGHRS, CDR2 YFSETQ. This chain's CDR3 is CASSLETGARQETQYF. CDR3 nucleotides: TGCGCCAGCAGCTTGGAGACAGGGGCGAGGCAAGAGACCCAGTACTTC.

The chain links TRBV4-1 to TRBJ2-3; 12 bases match TRBD2. Germline V gene sequence: CDR1 MGHRA, CDR2 YSYEKL. The CDR3 contains 18 residues. V lost 4 bases, J lost 2 bases, and 10 bases stayed unmatched. The CDR3 bases are TGCGCCAGCAGCCCAGGGGCTAGCGGGAGGGGCGTCACAGATACGCAGTATTTT. Translated, it gives CASSPGASGRGVTDTQYF.